The T cell receptor beta chain under discussion was sequenced for a study of shared clonotypes between healthy human individuals. Study findings and constraints: The four-donor shared clonotypes exceeded non-shared clonotypes in generation probability, with non-shared ones scoring lower. A handful of donors had approximately 4.6% of their naive CD4 clonotypes in common.

Assay execution took place at the deep level. Profiled with immunoSEQ multiplex PCR; TCRdb holds only in-frame clones, not every one. The data contain a few million clones, 80% to 95% of them singletons. The germline V and J ends were trimmed by 0 bases and 2 bases, with 5 bases remaining between them. The CDR3 loop spans 13 amino acids. In germline, CDR1 is SGHRS, CDR2 YFSETQ. As regards this clone: Its antigen is undetermined. Distinct nucleotide sequences in the sample also encode this CDR3.

Sequenced input: naive CD4+ T cells from PBMCs. This sample's subset: CD45RA+ positively selected. The TCR originated in a man younger than 35 in good health. Some clones in this sample may be carry-over from other donors' samples. The V call is TRBV5-1, the J call TRBJ1-1; D remains ambiguous. CDR3 nucleotides: TGCGCCAGCAGCTTGGGACTTAACACTGAAGCTTTCTTT. Translated: CASSLGLNTEAFF.